This record covers a single T cell receptor (beta chain). The sample originates from a study of shared clonotypes between healthy human individuals. The germline CDR1 and CDR2 sequences are LGHNA and YNFKEQ. This CDR3 has 15 amino acids. V lost 2 bases, J lost 5 bases, and 6 bases stayed unmatched. The data were produced by immunoSEQ multiplex PCR, yet TCRdb's version contains in-frame clones alone and is incomplete. The sample yields 650,000 to 750,000 clones, about 78% seen once. The sequenced sample was memory CD4+ T cells sorted from blood. Subset described: CD45RA-negative fraction. The clonotype comes from a woman aged 25-40 years in good health. The rearrangement joins TRBV4-2 to TRBJ1-2; TRBD1 agrees at 9 bases. The CDR3 spells CASSQPTGGQYGYTF. For the CDR3, the DNA is TGTGCCAGCAGCCAACCGACAGGGGGACAGTATGGCTACACCTTC.